This TCR beta chain was recorded in a study of cytomegalovirus exposure and HLA in healthy donors. The wider study: Earlier, fewer than 140 million unique TCR beta sequences were recovered from roughly 170 million T cells by an analysis. Regarding the study as a whole: Most TCR sequences were seen very rarely across donors, but some public TCRs occurred in many. Most CMV-associated TCR beta chains appeared HLA-restricted in a later analysis. In an earlier analysis, in roughly 580 donors, most V segments appeared productive either ~87% or ~30% of the time.

The V gene's germline CDR1 is LNHNV and CDR2 YYDKDF (reference sequence). V gave up 3 bases and J gave up 0 bases; unmatched junction bases: 2. The length of the CDR3 is 15 residues. Note on this clone: Its antigen is as yet unknown.

With 60 Vbeta and 13 Jbeta primers, the PCR was carried out. Assay used: immunoSEQ multiplex PCR; TCRdb lists only in-frame clones, some missing. Here the sample spans under 200,000 clones, around 68% being singletons. This TCR was sampled from a man aged 50 to 59 in good health and CMV-seronegative. J is TRBJ1-5 and V is TRBV15; 7 bases fit TRBD1. Source material: PBMCs. Here the CDR3 reads CATSRGTASNQPQHF. DNA of the CDR3: TGTGCCACCAGCAGGGGGACAGCTAGCAATCAGCCCCAGCATTTT. Using reference TRBV15 and TRBJ1-5 for the parts outside the CDR3, the full variable domain is DAMVIQNPRYQVTQFGKPVTLSCSQTLNHNVMYWYQQKSSQAPKLLFHYYDKDFNNEADTPDNFQSRRPNTSFCFLDIRSPGLGDTAMYLCATSRGTASNQPQHFGDGTRLSIL.